A selection of T cell receptor beta chains follows, all from one sample in a study of identical twins. MiXCR, applied by TCRdb to the 5' RACE reads, yields one record per CDR3 protein. The sample records 500,000 to 600,000 distinct CDR3 sequences, under 25% being singletons. This same sample was also part of a study on T cells expressing NK-cell markers.

The specimen sequenced was CD4+ T cells sorted from blood. Every receptor here comes from a woman aged 18-29 years in good health. The conserved cysteine and the conserved F or W are not part of the CDR3 here.

j_call: TRBJ2-3; v_call: TRBV4-2; cdr3_aa: ASSQGVLRGGEDTQY
j_call: TRBJ2-7; v_call: TRBV2; cdr3_aa: ASTASGVVGEQY
j_call: TRBJ1-2; v_call: TRBV12-3/TRBV12-4; cdr3_aa: ASRSDPDYGYT
j_call: TRBJ2-5; v_call: TRBV5-1; cdr3_aa: ASSFQGLVGETQY
j_call: TRBJ2-7; v_call: TRBV5-1; cdr3_aa: ASSLAGWAYEQY
j_call: TRBJ2-3; v_call: TRBV10-1; cdr3_aa: ASAWRGQTDTQY
j_call: TRBJ1-2; v_call: TRBV20-1; cdr3_aa: SAIDRPRYGYT
j_call: TRBJ1-6; v_call: TRBV10-1; cdr3_aa: ASSAVTGDSPLH
j_call: TRBJ1-1; v_call: TRBV14; cdr3_aa: ASSQDILGFKSDTEAF
j_call: TRBJ2-5; v_call: TRBV7-3; cdr3_aa: ASSLSAEETQY
j_call: TRBJ2-2; v_call: TRBV7-9; cdr3_aa: ATRRGGELF
j_call: TRBJ1-4; v_call: TRBV5-1; cdr3_aa: ASSLGTGANEKLF
j_call: TRBJ2-5; v_call: TRBV25-1; cdr3_aa: ASSDGARGKRETQY
j_call: TRBJ2-7; v_call: TRBV6-1; cdr3_aa: ASTNSRREGYEQY
j_call: TRBJ2-3; v_call: TRBV20-1; cdr3_aa: SAGTSGGLPDTQY
j_call: TRBJ2-4; v_call: TRBV7-2; cdr3_aa: ASSLTPGADIQY
j_call: TRBJ2-5; v_call: TRBV4-2; cdr3_aa: ASSLWLAGGNLQETQY
j_call: TRBJ1-1; v_call: TRBV27; cdr3_aa: ASGIRGSTEAF
j_call: TRBJ1-1; v_call: TRBV20-1; cdr3_aa: SATDSNTEAF
j_call: TRBJ2-2; v_call: TRBV14; cdr3_aa: ASSQRRGNAGELF
j_call: TRBJ1-1; v_call: TRBV9; cdr3_aa: ASSVQTGENTEAF
j_call: TRBJ2-7; v_call: TRBV6-6; cdr3_aa: ASSHGQAGEQY
j_call: TRBJ2-5; v_call: TRBV10-3; cdr3_aa: AISDRGLAGVPPETQY
j_call: TRBJ2-1; v_call: TRBV4-2; cdr3_aa: ASSRGTAGILNEQF
j_call: TRBJ2-1; v_call: TRBV5-4; cdr3_aa: ASSLEAGVSAEQF
j_call: TRBJ2-7; v_call: TRBV3-1; cdr3_aa: ASSLRAASYEQY
j_call: TRBJ2-3; v_call: TRBV27; cdr3_aa: ASSGLGFTQY
j_call: TRBJ2-5; v_call: TRBV20-1; cdr3_aa: SVSSGGQETQY
j_call: TRBJ2-1; v_call: TRBV5-1; cdr3_aa: ASSPPARYNEQF
j_call: TRBJ2-1; v_call: TRBV6-5; cdr3_aa: ASSYGTGANNEQF
j_call: TRBJ2-5; v_call: TRBV10-3; cdr3_aa: AISGASGKETQY
j_call: TRBJ2-7; v_call: TRBV28; cdr3_aa: ASTGLPYEQY
j_call: TRBJ1-5; v_call: TRBV20-1; cdr3_aa: SAQQRQFNQPQH
j_call: TRBJ2-7; v_call: TRBV5-1; cdr3_aa: ASSSGGGSSYEQY
j_call: TRBJ1-2; v_call: TRBV20-1; cdr3_aa: SALSPGGRGYT
j_call: TRBJ2-5; v_call: TRBV3-1; cdr3_aa: ASSQGLGKETQY